This TCR beta chain comes out of a study of cytomegalovirus exposure and HLA in healthy donors (dated by TCRdb to the late 2010s). About the full investigation: According to an earlier analysis of 587 of the donors, about 179 million T cells yielded some 120 million unique TCR beta sequences and around 280 Gb of sequence data. The number of typed donors differed by locus: about 620-640 for A, B, C, DRB1 and DQB1; approximately 540 for DQA1; roughly 600 for DPA1; and about 470 for DPB1. In a later genetic analysis, genome-wide SNP genotypes for about 65% of the 666 donors were used, and that subset was treated as a discovery cohort. HLA typing covered class I and class II loci at four-digit resolution. Alongside the repertoire data, information on donor age, sex, ethnicity and CMV serostatus was compiled. Rather than using new phenotypic data, the later analysis identified candidate immune exposures from TCR beta sequences and from how often those sequences occurred across donors. In a later analysis, previously published TCR beta repertoires from 500 to 750 donors were re-analyzed and high-resolution HLA genotyping was added so that TCR occurrence patterns could be studied. The study combined high-throughput TCR immunosequencing, statistical association of individual TCRs with disease status, and machine learning to predict cytomegalovirus infection status. On average, around 240,000 unique TCR beta nucleotide sequences were sequenced per donor among 398 genotyped donors of the cohort, with approximately 18% of those sequences being non-productive. In an earlier analysis of over 550 of the donors, high-throughput TCR beta sequencing was used to judge whether each TCR beta V gene segment behaved as functional or pseudogenic. All discovery cohort repertoires had been generated on a single sequencing platform. Of the approximately 400 genotyped donors, roughly 76% were placed in the genetic ancestry cluster associated with self-reported Caucasian donors. Several DR-DQ haplotypes were handled as single units for association and clustering because linkage in the cohort was strong. In addition to the first cohort of around 670 subjects, a separate validation cohort of 120 different subjects was used. An early release covering roughly 580 HLA-typed donors comprised approximately 290 gigabases of sequencing data and tens of millions of unique TCR sequences. The study used immunosequencing to profile the T cell repertoires of around 600 subjects and linked those repertoires to cytomegalovirus serostatus. The aim of the study was to test whether cataloging public T cell receptors could identify signatures of past pathogen exposure.

CDR1 and CDR2, per the germline V gene (reference sequence), are LNHNV and YYDKDF. CDR3 length: 17 amino acids, cysteine to phenylalanine. Solely the CDR3 DNA is kept, with 51 bases framed from the first base. Deletion took 7 bases off V and 5 bases off J, with a span of 24 bases between the germline ends. The protocol used for the library was the immunoSEQ multiplex PCR assay. For the multiplex PCR, a mixture combining 60 forward primers for TCR Vbeta segments and 13 reverse primers for TCR Jbeta segments was used. Amplification of the CDR3 region of rearranged TCR beta genes was performed with a multiplex PCR assay on genomic DNA. The Illumina HiSeq System was used to sequence the amplified TCR beta libraries as 87-base-pair reads. In the original analysis: In a later analysis, some 80 million unique TCR beta chains were counted across the 500 to 850 repertoires, and about 9.9 million of these chains were shared by at least two donors. Raw reads were error-corrected and collapsed into unique sequences by a nearest-neighbor algorithm in which closely related sequences were merged to remove PCR and sequencing errors. CDR3 sequences were aligned to IMGT reference sequences to assign V, D and J gene segments. Each retained sequence needed at least a six-nucleotide match to both a V gene segment and a J gene segment. A rearrangement counted as productive if the CDR3 had no stop codons and remained in frame with V and J, and every other rearrangement counted as non-productive. CDR3 was defined by IMGT convention, running from the second conserved V-encoded cysteine to the conserved J-encoded phenylalanine. Sequences without an unambiguous match to a single V gene segment were excluded from the earlier analysis of over 500 of the donors. An earlier analysis of 587 of the donors called V segments functional above 56.7% productive rearrangements and segregating when the between-donor standard deviation exceeded 5%. A statistical classification framework was developed to diagnose cytomegalovirus status using the catalog of TCR beta chain sequences. In a later analysis, V and J genes were assigned by comparing TCR nucleotide sequences against IMGT/GENE-DB human TR gene sequences. Using the TCRdist pipeline, a later analysis assigned CDR3 sequences along with most-parsimonious VDJ recombination scenarios. In a later analysis, every TCR beta chain was defined by the combination of its CDR3 amino acid sequence and its V-gene family, and reads without a unique V-gene family were dropped. To address suspected cross-contamination and a sequencing artifact, a later analysis removed approximately 590 highly shared, low-generation-probability nucleotide sequences. In a later analysis, a clonal expansion index was calculated for each public chain from normalized within-repertoire ranks of inferred template counts. Generation probabilities in a later analysis came from a VDJ recombination model fitted to out-of-frame rearrangements, and those results were checked against IGoR. A later analysis scored TCR-TCR, TCR-HLA and TCR-CMV co-occurrence with hypergeometric tests, applying a repertoire-size bias correction to TCR pairs. False discovery rates were estimated in a later analysis by permuting HLA or CMV assignments 20 times. In a later analysis, co-occurring TCRs were grouped with DBSCAN, and TCRdist sequence similarity was added when clustering was performed within HLA-allele-positive subsets. For co-occurrence clustering, repertoires with fewer than 30,000 or more than 120,000 public chains were excluded, along with five or six repertoires with anomalous nucleotide sharing. The table was pulled from immuneACCESS by TCRdb, which kept in-frame rearrangements only. Such tables lose some clones; where checked, under half of the loss comes from unresolved V genes, and the rest has no known cause. V and J calls plus clone size are reproduced from that table; the DNA served to infer D and trimming. Recorded for this sample are about 180,000 clones; approximately 80% of them occurred a single time. Approximately 2.4% of the sample comes from the top ten.

To note about this clone: It lacks a known antigen. The record has no base qualities; no much larger clone is one base away.

The cohort comprised around 690 healthy bone marrow donors. Cohort members were all nominally healthy when sampled, although unrecorded immune exposures were likely present. The donor was CMV seronegative and was included in the group of a few hundred seronegative cohort members. A peripheral blood sample was collected from each donor, and TCR beta sequencing was performed on peripheral blood mononuclear cells. Genomic DNA extraction from the blood cell samples was performed with the Qiagen DNeasy Blood Extraction Kit. Points the paper makes about the study in general: Strong co-occurrence of HLA alleles, especially DR and DQ, made assigning TCR associations to individual alleles difficult. V-gene and J-gene trimming of TCR beta chains was associated with a missense DCLRE1C variant in a later genetic analysis, and the association was replicated in an independent cohort. According to a later genetic analysis, donors in an Asian-associated ancestry cluster had fewer N-insertions in productive TCRs than the roughly 670-donor mean. Because counts were too low, about 18 rarely observed V segments, including chromosome 9 orphons, were excluded from the earlier analysis of roughly 580 of the donors. A total of 150 or so TCR beta chains were listed by the study as associated with cytomegalovirus. According to a later analysis, TCR association rates differed among HLA loci, with DRB1 alleles showing the most associated TCRs and HLA-C alleles showing the fewest. A later analysis found that HLA-associated TCR beta chains were more clonally expanded and had lower generation probabilities than equally common non-associated chains. Across donors, most TCR sequences were observed very rarely, whereas some public TCRs were present in many individuals. A few of the identified cytomegalovirus-associated TCR beta chains were confirmed in vitro to be specific for cytomegalovirus antigens. In both the original and validation cohorts, the classifier was reported to diagnose cytomegalovirus status with high specificity and sensitivity. HLA typing was unavailable for some donors at each locus, so association tests used only the typed subset. At a false discovery rate of 0.05, a later analysis linked approximately 18,000 TCR beta sequences to specific HLA alleles. According to the authors, the approach could potentially be generalized to other disease states and immunological phenotypes. Presence/absence analyses assumed roughly uniform sequencing depth across donors, an assumption that may not hold. The 87-base-pair reads could not distinguish some IMGT-functional V segments, including TRBV6-2 and TRBV6-3, so those segments were excluded. For the cohort, immune exposure information was limited to CMV serostatus. A group of highly shared sequence variants was considered likely to be a technical artifact of the sequencing pipeline. Broadly in line with IMGT annotations, most TCR beta V segments showed up in productive rearrangements about 87% or about 30% of the time in an earlier analysis of some 590 of the donors. Correlated functional status among segregating V segments might reflect linkage disequilibrium, but an unknown experimental factor could not be ruled out. A further reported finding was that TCR beta sequences accurately predicted the HLA-A and HLA-B alleles for most subjects in the first cohort. According to a later analysis, parvovirus B19, influenza, CMV and Epstein-Barr virus appeared linked to several top co-occurrence clusters. Most CMV-associated TCR beta chains appeared to be HLA-restricted in a later analysis, and the HLA associations seemed to be driven largely by CMV exposure. Only TCR beta chains were sequenced in this cohort, and the absence of alpha or paired-chain data limited detectable features.

This TCR was sampled from a male donor in good health and CMV-seronegative. Sequencing was carried out using PBMCs. Recombination linked TRBV15 to TRBJ2-1; TRBD2 is possibly the D segment (7 matching bases). The DNA sequence reads TGTGCCACCAAGAAAGGGACACCGGCTAGCGGAAACAATGAGCAGTTCTTC. Protein translation: CATKKGTPASGNNEQFF.